This T cell receptor (beta chain) was profiled in a study of shared clonotypes between healthy human individuals. Study as a whole: A couple of women and a few men aged 18 to 49 made up the donors.

TCRdb keeps only in-frame clones here, not all; method: immunoSEQ multiplex PCR. The top ten hold approximately 1.5% of the sample, which has some 1 million clones, more than 65% seen once. CD45RA-negative memory and CD45RA+ naive subsets were split from the CD4+ cells. The V and J ends lost 7 bases and 8 bases, in that order; junction bases with no gene match: 5. The CDR3 runs to 13 residues. Germline CDR1 LNHDA, CDR2 SQIVND (reference sequence). This clone was observed a handful of times. The gene calls are TRBV19 and TRBJ1-2; 12 nucleotides match TRBD1. Sequencing input: memory CD4+ T cells sorted from blood. Subset indicated: CD45RA-negative fraction. This clonotype originated in a man between 18 and 35 years old in good health. For the CDR3, the DNA is TGTGCCAGTACGGGACAGGGGGCTCAGGGCTACACCTTC. It codes for CASTGQGAQGYTF.